What follows are 30 T cell receptor beta chains derived from one specimen sequenced in a study of blood T cell repertoires in COVID-19. TCRdb keeps only in-frame clones here, not all; method: immunoSEQ multiplex PCR. The sample yields about 97,000 clones, around 84% seen once. The sequenced material came from peripheral blood. These receptors came from an older woman with active or convalescent COVID-19.

The chain links TRBV7-2 to TRBJ2-2; a possible D gene is TRBD2 (6 bases). The V gene's germline CDR1 is SGHTA and CDR2 FQGNSA. Trimming removed 4 bases at V and 5 bases at J, with 17 bases between. There are 16 residues in the CDR3. In nucleotides, the CDR3 is TGTGCCAGCAGCTGGTTTCCTAATGGGGGGACCGGGGAGCTGTTTTTT. It is translated as CASSWFPNGGTGELFF.

This chain connects TRBV7-3 to TRBJ1-1; 9 bases fit TRBD1. The V gene's germline CDR1 is SGHTA and CDR2 FQGTGA. This CDR3 comprises 13 residues. With 6 bases clipped from V and 6 bases from J, the junction kept 5 bases outside the gene matches. CDR3 coding DNA: TGTGCCAGCAGTTCCGGGACAGGGTCTGAAGCTTTCTTT. It encodes CASSSGTGSEAFF.

The chain joins TRBV7-2 to TRBJ2-5, with 9 nucleotides matching TRBD1. V trimming: 0 bases; J trimming: 4 bases; junction bases outside the gene matches: 9. This CDR3 has 17 amino acids. Germline CDR1 and CDR2: SGHTA and FQGNSA. The CDR3 region is CASSLARTGAARETQYF. CDR3 sequence (DNA): TGTGCCAGCAGCTTAGCCAGGACAGGGGCAGCGAGAGAGACCCAGTACTTC.

The chain uses TRBV24-1 and TRBJ2-1; TRBD1 is a possible D gene (5 bases). The CDR3 spans 14 residues. Per germline, CDR1 KGHDR and CDR2 SFDVKD. The ends were cut back, 2 bases at V and 9 bases at J, with 13 bases in the middle. CDR3 region: CATSDYTGISEQFF. Here the CDR3 DNA reads TGTGCCACCAGTGATTACACAGGTATCAGTGAGCAGTTCTTC.

The J gene is TRBJ2-5, the V gene TRBV9; 7 bases line up with TRBD2. The length of the CDR3 is 13 residues. J was trimmed by 10 bases and V by 4 bases; bases with no gene match: 10. The germline CDR1 and CDR2 sequences are SGDLS and YYNGEE. CDR3 bases: TGTGCCAGCAGCCCGACGTCTAGCGGCCTCCAGTACTTC. Encoded protein: CASSPTSSGLQYF.

CDR3 region: CASSAPAEEKLFF. The CDR3 DNA sequence: TGTGCCAGCAGTGCCCCCGCCGAGGAAAAACTGTTTTTT. The V call is TRBV28, the J call TRBJ1-4; D is uncertain. With 5 bases removed from V and 8 bases from J, the gap between germline ends came to 12 bases. Germline loops: CDR1 MDHEN, CDR2 SYDVKM. CDR3 length equals 13 residues.

CDR3 sequence: CASNPDREGYQPQHF. The CDR3 coding sequence is TGTGCCAGCAACCCGGACAGGGAAGGTTATCAGCCCCAGCATTTT. The chain carries TRBV27 and TRBJ1-5; 8 positions match TRBD1. Germline CDR1 and CDR2: MNHEY and SMNVEV (reference sequence). CDR3 length: 15 amino acids. J lost 5 bases, V lost 7 bases, and 10 bases had no gene match.

This clone was recorded once. This rearrangement joins TRBV5-1 to TRBJ2-1; 8 bases align to TRBD1. The CDR3 runs to 14 residues. V dropped 0 bases and J dropped 6; count of bases not matched to a gene: 2. Germline V gene lookup returns CDR1 SGHRS and CDR2 YFSETQ. This CDR3 is CASSLGTGSNEQFF. For the CDR3, the DNA is TGCGCCAGCAGCTTGGGGACAGGGTCCAATGAGCAGTTCTTC.

The chain joins TRBV19 to TRBJ1-5; weak D call: TRBD1 (6 bases). The CDR3 consists of 17 residues. The germline CDR1 and CDR2 sequences are LNHDA and SQIVND (reference sequence). The V and J ends lost 3 bases and 0 bases respectively, with 15 bases between them. The CDR3 spells CASSIPGGGNSNQPQHF. The CDR3, as DNA: TGTGCCAGTAGTATCCCGGGGGGGGGCAATAGCAATCAGCCCCAGCATTTT.

The CDR3 DNA is TGCAGCGCAGGGGTCTCTGGGGCCAACGTCCTGACTTTC. Translated, it gives CSAGVSGANVLTF. This chain connects TRBV29-1 to TRBJ2-6, with D possibly matching TRBD1 (6 bases). The CDR3 loop spans 13 amino acids. The V gene's germline CDR1 is SQVTM and CDR2 ANQGSEA. The V and J ends lost 7 bases and 0 bases respectively, with 7 bases between them.

The rearrangement joins TRBV3-1 (or the pseudogene TRBV3-2) to TRBJ2-7; maybe TRBD1 (6 bases). The ends were cut back, 2 bases at V and 6 bases at J, with 11 bases in the middle. Germline CDR1 reads LGHDT; CDR2 reads YNNKEL (reference sequence). The CDR3 is 13 amino acids. CDR3 bases: TGTGCCAGCAGCCAATTCCTAGGGGGCGAGCAGTACTTC. The encoded protein is CASSQFLGGEQYF.

The chain has TRBV4-2 and TRBJ2-3; 10 bases match TRBD2. CDR3 length: 17 residues. With V trimmed by 3 bases and J by 6 bases, 12 bases remained unmatched. Germline V CDR1 and CDR2: LGHNA, YNFKEQ. CDR3 DNA sequence: TGTGCCAGCAGCCAGAGCATTAGCGGGGGGCTCGAGGATACGCAGTATTTT. It codes for CASSQSISGGLEDTQYF.

This chain joins TRBV14 and TRBJ1-6; 7 bases match TRBD1. The germline V gene has CDR1 SGHDN and CDR2 FVKESK. CDR3 size: 15 residues. V lost 2 bases to trimming and J lost 8 bases; unmatched junction nucleotides: 6. Here the CDR3 reads CASSQFSGGYSPLHF. CDR3 nucleotides: TGTGCCAGCAGCCAATTTTCAGGGGGTTATTCACCCCTCCACTTT.

The chain couples TRBV12-3 or TRBV12-4 to TRBJ1-2; 7 nucleotides agree with TRBD1. The CDR3 has 13 amino acids. V shed 8 bases, J shed 2 bases, and the junction held 5 bases outside the gene matches. The chain's CDR3 is CASGETGNYGYTF. The DNA of the CDR3 is TGTGCCAGCGGCGAGACAGGGAACTATGGCTACACCTTC.

The V and J genes are TRBV5-5 and TRBJ2-3; possible D gene TRBD2, 6 bases. This CDR3 region has 14 residues. In germline, CDR1 is SGHKS, CDR2 YYEKEE (reference sequence). V was cut by 0 bases and J by 2 bases, with 7 bases left in between. Here the CDR3 DNA reads TGTGCCAGCAGCTTGGCGGGAGCCACAGATACGCAGTATTTT. It codes for CASSLAGATDTQYF.

This clone was picked up a small number of times. The chain employs TRBV25-1 and TRBJ1-2, with 8 bases aligning to TRBD1. This CDR3 contains 14 residues. V trimming: 1 base; J trimming: 6 bases; junction bases outside the gene matches: 4. Germline V gene data show CDR1 as MGHDK and CDR2 as SYGVNS. The CDR3 sequence: CASSESPGGDGYTF. The DNA of the CDR3 is TGTGCCAGCAGTGAATCCCCAGGGGGCGATGGCTACACCTTC.

The genes are TRBV3-1 (or the pseudogene TRBV3-2) and TRBJ2-3, with D possibly TRBD2 on 6 matching bases. V lost 1 base to trimming and J lost 3 bases, with 14 bases between them. The CDR3 length is 16 residues. CDR1 is LGHDT, CDR2 YNNKEL, per germline (reference sequence). CDR3 amino acids: CASSQGTSQRTDTQYF. The CDR3 coding sequence is TGTGCCAGCAGCCAAGGAACTAGCCAAAGGACAGATACGCAGTATTTT.

The chain couples TRBV3-1 (or the pseudogene TRBV3-2) to TRBJ1-6, with TRBD1 identical over 7 bases. This CDR3 comprises 13 residues. V was pared by 4 bases and J by 10 bases, with 4 bases of the junction left unmatched. Germline-derived CDR1 and CDR2 are LGHDT and YNNKEL (reference sequence). Here the CDR3 reads CASSPGQESPLHF. CDR3 DNA: TGTGCCAGCAGCCCCGGACAGGAATCACCCCTCCACTTT.

The gene calls are TRBV27 and TRBJ2-3; 13 bases fit TRBD2. Germline V CDR1 and CDR2: MNHEY, SMNVEV (reference sequence). V trimming: 7 bases; J trimming: 6 bases; junction bases outside the gene matches: 7. The CDR3 covers 15 residues. CDR3: CASTRGLAGIDTQYF. CDR3 nucleotide sequence: TGTGCCAGCACCAGGGGACTAGCGGGGATTGATACGCAGTATTTT.

This chain links TRBV6-1 with TRBJ2-5; the D gene is possibly TRBD1 (6 bases). CDR1 and CDR2 from the germline V gene are MNHNS and SASEGT. CDR3 length equals 15 residues. V was shortened by 3 bases and J by 5 bases, with 16 bases between the two germline ends. CDR3 coding DNA: TGTGCCAGCAGTGAGGTAGGGCAGGGGCAGGAGACCCAGTACTTC. Its protein product is CASSEVGQGQETQYF.

This chain links TRBV19 with TRBJ1-3; 9 nucleotides match TRBD1. CDR3 length equals 16 residues. Germline-derived CDR1 and CDR2 are LNHDA and SQIVND (reference sequence). J gave up 2 bases and V 6 bases, and 8 bases lay outside the gene matches. Written as DNA, the CDR3 is TGTGCCAGTAGCAAAAGGGACAGGGTGCCTGGAAACACCATATATTTT. This gives the protein CASSKRDRVPGNTIYF.

This clone was found once. The chain recombines TRBV28 with TRBJ2-3, with 7 positions matching TRBD2. The CDR3 is made up of 16 amino acids. V was clipped by 5 bases and J by 2 bases; unmatched bases: 10. CDR1 and CDR2 from the germline V gene are MDHEN and SYDVKM. Here the CDR3 reads CASSPPPSGPTDTQYF. CDR3 DNA: TGTGCCAGCAGTCCCCCTCCTAGCGGACCCACAGATACGCAGTATTTT.

The chain has TRBV4-3 and TRBJ1-1; possible D gene TRBD1, 5 bases. Germline-derived CDR1 and CDR2 are LGHNA and YSLEER. The CDR3 spans 15 residues. The germline V and J ends were trimmed by 0 bases and 1 base, with 9 bases remaining between them. CDR3 sequence reads: CASSQDTGENTEAFF. The CDR3 DNA reads TGCGCCAGCAGCCAAGATACAGGTGAGAACACTGAAGCTTTCTTT.

The V call is TRBV29-1, the J call TRBJ2-1, with 8 bases fitting TRBD1. The CDR3 extends over 12 amino acids. V shed 7 bases and J 6 bases; nucleotides not matched to a gene: 5. In germline, CDR1 is SQVTM, CDR2 ANQGSEA. CDR3 nucleotides: TGCAGCGCCCGAACAGGGGGCAATGAGCAGTTCTTC. Amino acid sequence: CSARTGGNEQFF.

The V call is TRBV5-4, the J call TRBJ2-2; 7 nucleotides align to TRBD1. Germline assignment: CDR1 SGHNT and CDR2 YYREEE (reference sequence). The CDR3 extends over 15 amino acids. Trimming at V came to 4 bases and at J to 1 base, leaving 4 bases not matched to a gene. CDR3 amino acids: CASSKDRVNTGELFF. CDR3 DNA: TGTGCCAGCAGCAAAGACAGGGTGAACACCGGGGAGCTGTTTTTT.

The chain joins TRBV15 to TRBJ2-2, with TRBD2 matching over 7 bases. The CDR3 loop spans 15 amino acids. The trim removed 5 bases at V and 7 bases at J, leaving 10 bases unmatched. CDR1 and CDR2 from the germline V gene are LNHNV and YYDKDF (reference sequence). CDR3 nucleotides: TGTGCCACCAGCTCCCAGCGTTGGGGGGGCGGGGAGCTGTTTTTT. Translation gives CATSSQRWGGGELFF.

This clone was picked up a small number of times. This chain uses TRBV2 with TRBJ2-5; possibly TRBD2 for D (5 bases). Deletions cut 8 bases from V and 4 bases from J, with 14 bases between. Germline assignment: CDR1 SNHLY and CDR2 FYNNEI. This CDR3 is 13 amino acids long. This CDR3 is CASLAGVGETQYF. CDR3 coding DNA: TGTGCCAGCTTAGCCGGGGTCGGAGAGACCCAGTACTTC.

The rearrangement joins TRBV11-2 to TRBJ2-1; D is perhaps TRBD1 (5 bases). The CDR3 sequence is 14 residues long. V shed 8 bases and J shed 0 bases, with 11 bases lying between them. Per germline, CDR1 SGHAT and CDR2 FQNNGV. CDR3 residues: CASAGMNSYNEQFF. The CDR3 nucleotides are TGTGCCAGCGCAGGGATGAACTCCTACAATGAGCAGTTCTTC.

In its sample, this clone was seen a few times. The chain joins TRBV5-4 to TRBJ2-1; TRBD2 agrees at 9 bases. V lost 4 bases to trimming and J lost 0 bases; unmatched junction nucleotides: 2. Per germline, CDR1 SGHNT and CDR2 YYREEE (reference sequence). The CDR3 has 15 amino acids. CDR3 sequence: CASSLSGSSYNEQFF. CDR3 in DNA: TGTGCCAGCAGCCTTAGCGGGAGCTCCTACAATGAGCAGTTCTTC. Supplemented by reference TRBV5-4 and TRBJ2-1, the full variable domain reads ETGVTQSPTHLIKTRGQQVTLRCSSQSGHNTVSWYQQALGQGPQFIFQYYREEENGRGNFPPRFSGLQFPNYSSELNVNALELDDSALYLCASSLSGSSYNEQFFGPGTRLTVL.

The CDR3 reads CASSQGTSGMNTGELFF. CDR3 DNA: TGCGCCAGCAGCCAAGGGACTAGCGGGATGAACACCGGGGAGCTGTTTTTT. The genes are TRBV4-1 and TRBJ2-2, with 12 bases that match TRBD2. This CDR3 spans 17 amino acids. Germline V gene sequence: CDR1 MGHRA, CDR2 YSYEKL. V dropped 1 base and J dropped 1; count of bases not matched to a gene: 1.